Described below is a single TCR beta chain sequence and its context. These data originate in a study of blood T cell repertoires in COVID-19. TCRdb's table, derived via immunoSEQ multiplex PCR, lists solely in-frame clones and lacks some. The sample includes 400,000 or so clones, around nine tenths of them seen just once. The CDR3 is made up of 20 amino acids. Trimming at V came to 0 bases and at J to 1 base, leaving 10 bases not matched to a gene. From germline, CDR1 is SGDLS and CDR2 YYNGEE. The rearrangement uses TRBV9 and TRBJ2-6; 10 bases align to TRBD1. This receptor was taken from a woman in her 40s with COVID-19, enrolled during active disease. Specimen: peripheral blood. In nucleotides, the CDR3 is TGTGCCAGCAGCGTAGCGCGCTTCGGGACAGGGGCATCTGGGGCCAACGTCCTGACTTTC. It is translated as CASSVARFGTGASGANVLTF.